The 15 T cell receptor beta chains presented below share a single source sample, sequenced in a study of CD8 T cells in ankylosing spondylitis. General observations from the study: Ankylosing spondylitis blood appeared to carry a characteristic TCR beta motif of several highly homologous variants.

No antigen has been assigned to these receptors. TCRdb called the 5' RACE reads again in MiXCR, with one record for every CDR3 protein. The sample lists about 480,000 distinct CDR3 sequences, roughly 18% occurring once. The sequenced material came from blood, either unsorted or a sorted T cell fraction (not recorded which). Every receptor here comes from a male donor with ankylosing spondylitis.

The rearrangement links TRBV7-2 to TRBJ2-3, with TRBD2 matching 8 bases. In germline, CDR1 is SGHTA, CDR2 FQGNSA. Trimming took 5 bases from V and 0 from J; bases not matched to a gene: 4. The CDR3 totals 15 residues. In nucleotides, the CDR3 is TGTGCCAGCAGCATTACTAGCGGAAGCACAGATACGCAGTATTTT. It codes for CASSITSGSTDTQYF.

The genes are TRBV20-1 and TRBJ2-7, with 9 bases identical to TRBD1. Germline lookup yields CDR1 DFQATT and CDR2 SNEGSKA (reference sequence). CDR3 length: 15 amino acids. The CDR3 DNA sequence: TGCAGCGCCCATGACAGGGGGACTCAAACCTACGAGCAGTACTTC. Translated, it gives CSAHDRGTQTYEQYF.

The chain joins TRBV20-1 to TRBJ2-1; D is unresolved. Germline assignment: CDR1 DFQATT and CDR2 SNEGSKA (reference sequence). This CDR3 is built from 17 residues. Trimming removed 6 bases from V and 2 bases from J, with 23 bases in between. The CDR3 sequence is CSAPKKSGKAPYNEQFF. CDR3 bases: TGCAGTGCCCCAAAGAAGTCCGGCAAGGCCCCCTACAATGAGCAGTTCTTC.

The chain joins TRBV10-3 to TRBJ1-2; no clear D gene. The ends were cut back, 2 bases at V and 0 bases at J, with 10 bases in the middle. The CDR3 totals 15 residues. Germline V gene data show CDR1 as ENHRY and CDR2 as SYGVKD. The DNA of the CDR3 is TGTGCCATCAGTGAGAGCCAGACACCTAACTATGGCTACACCTTC. Translated, it gives CAISESQTPNYGYTF.

There are a few counts of this clonotype. The CDR3 loop reads CSALKTSGPGEQYF. The CDR3, as DNA: TGCAGTGCACTGAAGACTAGCGGGCCGGGCGAGCAGTACTTC. The chain links TRBV20-1 to TRBJ2-7, with 10 nucleotides matching TRBD2. CDR3 length: 14 amino acids. V shed 6 bases, J shed 6 bases, and the junction held 11 bases outside the gene matches. Germline V gene sequence: CDR1 DFQATT, CDR2 SNEGSKA (reference sequence).

This clonotype came up a few times. V is TRBV20-1 and J is TRBJ2-5; no clear D. This CDR3 has 13 amino acids. The germline V gene encodes CDR1 DFQATT and CDR2 SNEGSKA (reference sequence). Deletions cut 1 base from V and 6 bases from J, with 12 bases between. This chain's CDR3 is CSARGGLLKTQYF. The CDR3 DNA is TGCAGTGCTAGAGGAGGCTTGCTTAAGACCCAGTACTTC.

V gene TRBV7-2 combines with J gene TRBJ2-3; the match to TRBD1 covers 9 bases. This CDR3 is 16 amino acids long. CDR1 is SGHTA and CDR2 is FQGNSA in the germline V gene. Trimming cost V 1 base and J 1 base; bases outside gene matches: 3. CDR3 DNA sequence: TGTGCCAGCAGCTTAGGGGACAGGGACCGCACAGATACGCAGTATTTT. Its translation: CASSLGDRDRTDTQYF.

The gene calls are TRBV5-1 and TRBJ2-3; no reliable D call. The CDR3 covers 14 residues. The germline V gene encodes CDR1 SGHRS and CDR2 YFSETQ. V lost 0 bases to trimming and J lost 2 bases, with 7 bases between them. The CDR3 loop is CASSLDRATDTQYF. In DNA form, the CDR3 reads TGCGCCAGCAGCTTGGATCGGGCCACAGATACGCAGTATTTT.

This clonotype showed up just a few times. The V and J genes are TRBV5-1 and TRBJ1-1; no firm D call. Trimming took 7 bases from V and 1 from J, leaving 11 bases between them. Germline CDR1 and CDR2: SGHRS and YFSETQ. The CDR3 extends over 13 amino acids. The CDR3 region has the DNA TGCGCCAGCGGATTCCCAGGGAACACTGAAGCTTTCTTT. Its protein product is CASGFPGNTEAFF. Full variable domain (outside the CDR3, taken from reference TRBV5-1 and TRBJ1-1): KAGVTQTPRYLIKTRGQQVTLSCSPISGHRSVSWYQQTPGQGLQFLFEYFSETQRNKGNFPGRFSGRQFSNSRSEMNVSTLELGDSALYLCASGFPGNTEAFFGQGTRLTVV.

The J gene is TRBJ1-5, the V gene TRBV20-1; maybe TRBD1 (5 bases). This CDR3 has 14 residues. V was clipped by 7 bases and J by 4 bases, with 17 bases between them. CDR1 is DFQATT, CDR2 SNEGSKA, per germline (reference sequence). The CDR3 loop is CSVTGGGGNQPQHF. CDR3 nucleotide sequence: TGCAGTGTGACCGGGGGGGGAGGGAATCAGCCCCAGCATTTT.

This clonotype was observed many times. The rearrangement links TRBV12-3 or TRBV12-4 to TRBJ2-5; TRBD2 matches 7 bases. This CDR3 region has 14 residues. Unmatched junction bases numbered 13, after V lost 6 bases and J lost 9 bases. In DNA form, the CDR3 reads TGTGCCAGCAGCCCCTCAGCGGGGAAGGGATCCCAGTACTTC. Its protein is CASSPSAGKGSQYF.

CDR3 nucleotide sequence: TGTGCCAGCAGCCTCGGACAGGGCGTCCACTATGGCTACACCTTC. Translation: CASSLGQGVHYGYTF. The chain couples TRBV28 to TRBJ1-2; 8 bases agree with TRBD1. Trimming removed 6 bases from V and 3 bases from J; junction bases left unmatched: 9. Per germline, CDR1 MDHEN and CDR2 SYDVKM. The CDR3 spans 15 residues.

This clonotype came up a few times. This sequence joins TRBV21-1 and TRBJ2-7; TRBD1, the D gene given by the table, was not confirmed from the DNA. TRBV21-1 is described as a pseudogene. CDR3 length: 13 residues. This chain's CDR3 is CASSNGQRYEQYF. CDR3 DNA sequence: TGTGCCAGCAGCAATGGACAGAGATACGAGCAGTACTTC.

The V and J genes are TRBV5-1 and TRBJ1-5, with 8 bases fitting TRBD1. CDR1 is SGHRS and CDR2 is YFSETQ in the germline V gene. This CDR3 is 14 amino acids long. The ends lost 4 bases at V and 7 bases at J; junction bases unmatched: 7. The CDR3 coding sequence is TGCGCCAGCAGCGCCGGACAGGGCGGGCAGCCCCAGCATTTT. Protein sequence: CASSAGQGGQPQHF.

The chain has TRBV15 and TRBJ2-4, with D unresolved. This CDR3 spans 17 amino acids. V was cut by 0 bases and J by 0 bases, with 12 bases left in between. Germline CDR1 LNHNV, CDR2 YYDKDF (reference sequence). The CDR3 reads CATSRESQSLAKNIQYF. The CDR3 DNA reads TGTGCCACCAGCAGAGAGTCCCAGAGCCTAGCCAAAAACATTCAGTACTTC.